The T cell receptor (beta chain) under discussion was sequenced for a study of T cell changes during pregnancy in multiple sclerosis. The method was immunoSEQ multiplex PCR; TCRdb's version includes in-frame clones alone and lacks a portion of them. The sample has 45,000 to 60,000 clones, more than 90% seen once. This clone was seen a single time. Germline CDR1 and CDR2: SGDLS and YYNGEE. The junction had 4 bases not matched to a gene; V was cut back by 0 bases and J by 3 bases. The CDR3 contains 16 residues. The sequence was obtained from a female donor with multiple sclerosis, enrolled in a pregnancy study. The chain employs TRBV9 and TRBJ2-3, with 10 bases matching TRBD1. Sample: CD8+ T cells from peripheral blood mononuclear cells, taken before pregnancy. The DNA for the CDR3 is TGTGCCAGCAGCGTAGGCGGACAGGGGGTTACAGATACGCAGTATTTT. Encoded protein: CASSVGGQGVTDTQYF.